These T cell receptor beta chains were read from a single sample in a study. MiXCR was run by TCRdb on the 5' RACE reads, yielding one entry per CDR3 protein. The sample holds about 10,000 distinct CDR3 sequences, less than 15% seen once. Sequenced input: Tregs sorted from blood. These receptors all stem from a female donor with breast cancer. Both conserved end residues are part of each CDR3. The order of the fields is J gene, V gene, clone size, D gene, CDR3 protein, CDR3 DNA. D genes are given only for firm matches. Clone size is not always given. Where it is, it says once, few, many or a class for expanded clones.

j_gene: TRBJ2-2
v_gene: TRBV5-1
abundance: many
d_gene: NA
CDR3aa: CASSLAETGPGELFF
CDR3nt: TGCGCCAGCAGCTTGGCCGAAACAGGGCCCGGGGAGCTGTTTTTT

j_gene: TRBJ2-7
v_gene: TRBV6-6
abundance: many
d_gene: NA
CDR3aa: CASSPKQGLPYEQYF
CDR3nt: TGTGCCAGCAGCCCTAAACAGGGTTTACCCTACGAGCAGTACTTC

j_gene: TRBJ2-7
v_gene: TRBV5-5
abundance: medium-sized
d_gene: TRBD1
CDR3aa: CASSSRQGISYEQYF
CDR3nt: TGTGCCAGCAGCAGCAGACAGGGTATATCCTACGAGCAGTACTTC

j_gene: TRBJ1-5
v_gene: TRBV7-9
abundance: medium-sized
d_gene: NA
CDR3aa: CASSPAPAQPQHF
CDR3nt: TGTGCCAGCAGCCCGGCCCCCGCTCAGCCCCAGCATTTT

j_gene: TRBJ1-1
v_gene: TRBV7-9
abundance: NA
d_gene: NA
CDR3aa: CASSWDNTEAFF
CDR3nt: TGTGCCAGCAGCTGGGACAACACTGAAGCTTTCTTT

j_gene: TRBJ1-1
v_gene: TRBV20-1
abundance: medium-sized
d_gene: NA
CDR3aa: CSARVATGRVGTEAFF
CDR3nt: TGCAGTGCTAGAGTTGCCACAGGACGGGTGGGCACTGAAGCTTTCTTT

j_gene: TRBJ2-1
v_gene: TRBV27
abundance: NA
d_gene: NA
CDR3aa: CASSSYGGSSYNEQFF
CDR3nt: TGTGCCAGCAGTTCCTACGGTGGGAGCTCCTACAATGAGCAGTTCTTC

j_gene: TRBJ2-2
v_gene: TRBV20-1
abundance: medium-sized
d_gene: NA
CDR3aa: CSAEGRTGELFF
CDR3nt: TGCAGTGCAGAGGGTCGAACCGGGGAGCTGTTTTTT

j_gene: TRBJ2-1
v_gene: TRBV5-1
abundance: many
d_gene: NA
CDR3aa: CASSLDGEVTNEQFF
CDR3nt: TGCGCCAGCAGCTTGGATGGGGAGGTTACCAATGAGCAGTTCTTC

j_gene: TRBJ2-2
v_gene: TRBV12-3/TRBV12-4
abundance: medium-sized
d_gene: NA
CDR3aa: CASNLGTAGELFF
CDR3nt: TGTGCCAGCAACTTAGGGACGGCCGGGGAGCTGTTTTTT

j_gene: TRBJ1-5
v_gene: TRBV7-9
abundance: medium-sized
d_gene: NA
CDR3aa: CASSQTTGQPQHF
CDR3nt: TGTGCCAGCAGCCAGACTACGGGACAGCCCCAGCATTTT

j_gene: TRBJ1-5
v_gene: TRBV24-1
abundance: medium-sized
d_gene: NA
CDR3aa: CATTGRVNQPQHF
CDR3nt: TGTGCCACCACAGGCAGGGTAAATCAGCCCCAGCATTTT

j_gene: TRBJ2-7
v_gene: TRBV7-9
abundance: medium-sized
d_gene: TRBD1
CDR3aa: CASSSGQGAGEQYF
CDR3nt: TGTGCCAGCAGCTCCGGACAGGGGGCTGGGGAGCAGTACTTC

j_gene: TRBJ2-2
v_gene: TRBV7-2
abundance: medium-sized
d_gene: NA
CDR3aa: CASSSYYTGELFF
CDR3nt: TGTGCCAGCAGCTCTTACTATACCGGGGAGCTGTTTTTT

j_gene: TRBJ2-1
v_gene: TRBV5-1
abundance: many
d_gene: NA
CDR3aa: CASSLRDPINEQFF
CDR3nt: TGCGCCAGCAGCTTAAGGGACCCCATCAATGAGCAGTTCTTC

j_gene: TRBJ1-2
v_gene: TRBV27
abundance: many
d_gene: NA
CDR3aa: CASSLSPSPRNYGYTF
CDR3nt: TGTGCCAGCAGTTTATCGCCGTCACCGCGGAACTATGGCTACACCTTC

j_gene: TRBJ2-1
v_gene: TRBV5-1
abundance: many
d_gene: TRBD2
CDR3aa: CASSWTSGSPYNEQFF
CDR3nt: TGCGCCAGCAGCTGGACTAGCGGGAGCCCCTACAATGAGCAGTTCTTC

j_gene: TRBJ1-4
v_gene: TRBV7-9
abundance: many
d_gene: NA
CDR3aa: CASRPGPAGTENEKLFF
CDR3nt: TGTGCCAGCAGGCCTGGCCCCGCCGGGACGGAAAATGAAAAACTGTTTTTT

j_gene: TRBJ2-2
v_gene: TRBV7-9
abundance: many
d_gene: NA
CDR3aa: CASSLSQGSRITGELFF
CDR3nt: TGTGCCAGCAGCCTCTCCCAGGGTTCAAGAATCACCGGGGAGCTGTTTTTT

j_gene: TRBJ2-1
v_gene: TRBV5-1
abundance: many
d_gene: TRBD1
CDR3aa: CASSPGQGSYNEQFF
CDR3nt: TGCGCCAGCAGCCCGGGACAGGGGTCATACAATGAGCAGTTCTTC

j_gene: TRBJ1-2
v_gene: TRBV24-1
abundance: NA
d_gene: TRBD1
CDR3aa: CATSDPGTVYGHTF
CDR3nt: TGTGCCACCAGTGACCCCGGGACAGTCTATGGCCACACCTTC

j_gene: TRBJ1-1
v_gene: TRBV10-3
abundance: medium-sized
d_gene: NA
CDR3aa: CAISEGGEGTEAFF
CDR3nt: TGTGCCATCAGTGAGGGGGGGGAAGGGACTGAAGCTTTCTTT

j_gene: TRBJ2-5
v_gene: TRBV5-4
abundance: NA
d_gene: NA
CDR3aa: CASSSSGQNQETQYF
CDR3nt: TGTGCCAGCAGCTCTAGTGGCCAGAACCAAGAGACCCAGTACTTC

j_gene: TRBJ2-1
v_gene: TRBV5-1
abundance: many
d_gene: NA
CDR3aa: CASSAWTDNEQFF
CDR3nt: TGCGCCAGCAGCGCCTGGACAGACAATGAGCAGTTCTTC

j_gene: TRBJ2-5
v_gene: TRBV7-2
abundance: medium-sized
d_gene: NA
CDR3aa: CASSLGRVLGETQYF
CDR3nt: TGTGCCAGCAGCTTAGGGCGGGTCCTCGGAGAGACCCAGTACTTC

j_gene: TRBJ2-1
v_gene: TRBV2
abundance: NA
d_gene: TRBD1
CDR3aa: CASSPWTGSEYNEQFF
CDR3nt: TGTGCCAGCAGTCCCTGGACAGGGTCAGAATACAATGAGCAGTTCTTC

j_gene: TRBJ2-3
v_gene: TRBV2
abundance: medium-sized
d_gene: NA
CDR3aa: CASILDPAIHTQYF
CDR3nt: NA

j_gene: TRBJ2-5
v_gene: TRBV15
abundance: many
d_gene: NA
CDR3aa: CATSRDISGSPTEETQYF
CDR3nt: TGTGCCACCAGCAGAGATATTTCTGGATCACCAACCGAAGAGACCCAGTACTTC

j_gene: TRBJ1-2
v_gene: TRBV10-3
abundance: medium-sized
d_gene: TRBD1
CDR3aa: CATGQGGVSYGYTF
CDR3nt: TGTGCCACGGGACAGGGGGGTGTGAGCTATGGCTACACCTTC

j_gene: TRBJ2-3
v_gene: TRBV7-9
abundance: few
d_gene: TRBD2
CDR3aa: CASTTRSGDTDTQYF
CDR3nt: TGTGCCAGCACCACCCGCAGCGGGGACACAGATACGCAGTATTTT